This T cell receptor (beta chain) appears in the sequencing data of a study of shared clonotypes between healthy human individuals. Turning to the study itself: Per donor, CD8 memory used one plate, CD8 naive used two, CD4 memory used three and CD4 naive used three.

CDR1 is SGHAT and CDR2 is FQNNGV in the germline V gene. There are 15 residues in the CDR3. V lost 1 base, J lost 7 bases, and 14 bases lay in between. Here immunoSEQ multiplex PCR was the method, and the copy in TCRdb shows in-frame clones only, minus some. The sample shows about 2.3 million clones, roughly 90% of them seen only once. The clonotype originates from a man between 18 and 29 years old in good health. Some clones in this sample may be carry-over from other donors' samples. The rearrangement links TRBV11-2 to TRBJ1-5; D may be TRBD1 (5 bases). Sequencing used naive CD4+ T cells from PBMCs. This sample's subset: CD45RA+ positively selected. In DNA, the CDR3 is TGTGCCAGCAGCTTAGGCTCGCAGGGCCGGCAGCCCCAGCATTTT. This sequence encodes CASSLGSQGRQPQHF.